This record looks at one T cell receptor (beta chain) sequence and its context. This sample stems from a study of radiotherapy plus CTLA-4 blockade in lung cancer. TCRdb keeps only in-frame clones here, not all; method: immunoSEQ multiplex PCR. The table includes approximately 77,000 clones, more than 60% detected once. CDR3 length equals 14 residues. CDR1 is MDHEN and CDR2 is SYDVKM in the germline V gene. V was clipped by 7 bases and J by 5 bases; unmatched bases: 7. This receptor was taken from a human donor with non-small cell lung cancer whose response to radiotherapy plus ipilimumab could not be evaluated. Some clones in this sample may be carry-over from other donors' samples. The chain employs TRBV28 and TRBJ1-2, with 10 bases fitting TRBD1. The sample consisted of peripheral blood, taken from a patient treated with radiotherapy plus ipilimumab. For the CDR3, the DNA is TGTGCCAGCAAAAGCCCGGGACAGGGGTATGGCTACACCTTC. Its protein product is CASKSPGQGYGYTF.